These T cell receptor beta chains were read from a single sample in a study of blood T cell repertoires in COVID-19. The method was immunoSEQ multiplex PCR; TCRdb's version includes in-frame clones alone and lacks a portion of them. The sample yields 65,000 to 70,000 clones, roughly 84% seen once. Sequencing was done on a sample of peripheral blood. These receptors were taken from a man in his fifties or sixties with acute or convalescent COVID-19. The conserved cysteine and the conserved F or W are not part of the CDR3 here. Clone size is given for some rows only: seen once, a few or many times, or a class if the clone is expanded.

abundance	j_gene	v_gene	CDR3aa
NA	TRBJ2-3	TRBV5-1	ASSPLGLAESTDTQY
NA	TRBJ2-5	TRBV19	ASSIREIQY
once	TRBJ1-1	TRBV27	ASSRSGIMNTEAF
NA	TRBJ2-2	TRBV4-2	ASSQDTGGVGELF
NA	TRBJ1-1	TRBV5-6	ASSFRDRVPEAF
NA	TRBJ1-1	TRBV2	ALAGGSANTEAF
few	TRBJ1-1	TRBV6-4	ASSSTGGSAEAF
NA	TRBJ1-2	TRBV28	ASSLGDGYT
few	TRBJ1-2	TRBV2	ASSERDRGYGYT
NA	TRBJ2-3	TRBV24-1	ATSGQTRGDSSGDTQY
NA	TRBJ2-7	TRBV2	ASSDASGGYEQY